Each of the 23 T cell receptor beta chains below was sequenced from the same sample in a study of molecular identifiers for immune sequencing clone quantification. Each CDR3 protein is one row after TCRdb ran MiXCR on the PCR reads. The table lists about 640,000 distinct CDR3 sequences, 20% of them singletons. The sample comprised naive CD8+ T cells from blood, with Jurkat cell RNA spiked in. Subset reported: FACS-sorted CD8+CD4-CCR7+CD45RA+ naive T cells. The receptors were sampled from a human donor in good health. Some libraries in this study had Jurkat cell RNA spiked in.

This clonotype has ten or more counts. The chain employs TRBV7-9 and TRBJ1-1; D is perhaps TRBD1 (6 bases). Germline V CDR1 and CDR2: SEHNR, FQNEAQ (reference sequence). The CDR3 has 16 residues. Trimming removed 4 bases from V and 0 bases from J, with 15 bases in between. CDR3 residues: CASSSSPGQMNTEAFF. The DNA for the CDR3 is TGTGCCAGCAGCTCAAGCCCTGGACAGATGAACACTGAAGCTTTCTTT.

At least ten counts were recorded for this clonotype. The V call is TRBV25-1, the J call TRBJ2-7, with TRBD1 as a possible D gene (5 bases). The CDR3 runs 16 residues. V was shortened by 0 bases and J by 2 bases, with 14 bases between the two germline ends. The germline V gene encodes CDR1 MGHDK and CDR2 SYGVNS. DNA of the CDR3: TGTGCCAGCAGTGAATATACATCAGGACACACCTACGAGCAGTACTTC. Its translation: CASSEYTSGHTYEQYF.

Concerning this clonotype itself: Possible read error: a much larger clone is one base away. This chain connects TRBV7-9 to TRBJ1-1; tentative D call: TRBD1 (5 bases). The CDR3 runs 16 residues. Germline values: CDR1 SEHNR, CDR2 FQNEAQ (reference sequence). Between the trimmed V and J ends, which lost 10 bases and 0 bases, there was a span of 21 bases. This CDR3 reads CATIRGELVLNTEAFF. Written as DNA, the CDR3 is TGTGCCACCATCCGGGGGGAATTGGTGTTGAACACTGAAGCTTTCTTT.

This clonotype was detected many times. The rearrangement links TRBV19 to TRBJ1-5; no firm D call. Germline CDR1 LNHDA, CDR2 SQIVND (reference sequence). The CDR3 is 9 residues long. The germline V and J ends were trimmed by 10 bases and 6 bases, with 4 bases remaining between them. CDR3 in DNA: TGTGCCACAGGTCAGCCCCAGCATTTT. This gives the protein CATGQPQHF.

This clonotype was seen repeatedly, ten times or more. The chain employs TRBV12-3 or TRBV12-4 and TRBJ1-1, with D perhaps matching TRBD1 (6 bases). CDR3 length: 12 residues. Trimming removed 6 bases from V and 5 bases from J, with 10 bases in between. This chain's CDR3 is CASSPQGTEAFF. The CDR3 DNA reads TGTGCCAGCAGCCCTCAGGGGACTGAAGCTTTCTTT.

This clonotype was counted many times. In DNA, the CDR3 is TGTGCCACCAGTGATCCCCACCTGAGCGGGAGGCCCCGCGGCGATGAGCAGTTCTTC. Its translation: CATSDPHLSGRPRGDEQFF. The chain recombines TRBV24-1 with TRBJ2-1, with 9 positions matching TRBD2. Germline assignment: CDR1 KGHDR and CDR2 SFDVKD. This CDR3 has 19 amino acids. V shed 3 bases and J 8 bases; nucleotides not matched to a gene: 19.

This clonotype has a count of ten or more. This chain connects TRBV23-1 to TRBJ2-1, with D unresolved. TRBV23-1 is identified as an open reading frame with a role that is uncertain. The CDR3 runs to 14 residues. V lost 2 bases to trimming and J lost 9 bases, with 14 bases between them. CDR3 sequence reads: CASSQMGLLCEQFF. In nucleotides, the CDR3 is TGCGCCAGCAGTCAAATGGGCCTGCTTTGTGAGCAGTTCTTC.

This clonotype showed up just a few times. The chain uses TRBV6-5 and TRBJ1-1; 7 nucleotides agree with TRBD1. This CDR3 is 15 amino acids long. The trim removed 5 bases at V and 2 bases at J, leaving 8 bases unmatched. Germline V gene sequence: CDR1 MNHEY, CDR2 SVGAGI. The CDR3 region has the DNA TGTGCCAGCAGTCCACAGGGGACAGTCAACACTGAAGCTTTCTTT. Its translation is CASSPQGTVNTEAFF.

The J gene is TRBJ2-2, the V gene TRBV19; 7 bases are a match to TRBD2. Trimming removed 2 bases from V and 5 bases from J; junction bases left unmatched: 5. Germline CDR1 LNHDA, CDR2 SQIVND (reference sequence). The CDR3 runs to 15 residues. The CDR3 spells CASSILAGVTGELFF. CDR3 sequence (DNA): TGTGCCAGTAGTATACTGGCGGGAGTGACCGGGGAGCTGTTTTTT.

The V call is TRBV4-1, the J call TRBJ1-1; D remains ambiguous. V shed 2 bases and J shed 5 bases, with 9 bases lying between them. This CDR3 region has 13 residues. Germline loops: CDR1 MGHRA, CDR2 YSYEKL. The CDR3 loop is CASSQYGRTEAFF. In nucleotides, the CDR3 is TGCGCCAGCAGCCAATACGGGAGGACTGAAGCTTTCTTT.

This clonotype was seen repeatedly, ten times or more. DNA for the CDR3: TGCGCCAGCAGCTTGTCTCCGGGGTGGAGTACAGACGAGCAGTACTTC. Translation gives CASSLSPGWSTDEQYF. The chain couples TRBV5-1 to TRBJ2-7; D perhaps matches TRBD2 (5 bases). V lost 1 base and J 5 bases, leaving 19 bases between the germline ends. CDR3 length: 16 amino acids. Germline CDR1 is SGHRS and CDR2 is YFSETQ.

The rearrangement links TRBV14 to TRBJ2-3; 9 bases match TRBD2. The germline V gene has CDR1 SGHDN and CDR2 FVKESK. Trimming took 3 bases from V and 6 from J; bases not matched to a gene: 7. CDR3 length: 15 amino acids. The CDR3 DNA sequence: TGTGCCAGCAGCCATGTTAGCGGGGGAAGGGATACGCAGTATTTT. Its protein product is CASSHVSGGRDTQYF.

This chain joins TRBV28 and TRBJ2-7; 7 bases are shared with TRBD2. The CDR3 contains 12 residues. Germline CDR1 and CDR2: MDHEN and SYDVKM. V shed 5 bases and J 7 bases; nucleotides not matched to a gene: 5. The CDR3 here is CASSALASEQYF. For the CDR3, the DNA is TGTGCCAGCAGTGCACTAGCGTCGGAGCAGTACTTC.

A few counts support this clonotype. The gene calls are TRBV12-3 or TRBV12-4 and TRBJ2-1, with D possibly being TRBD2 (6 bases). Trimming pared 4 bases from V and 1 base from J, leaving 14 bases between. This CDR3 is built from 16 residues. CDR3 sequence reads: CASSSPPGTSYNEQFF. CDR3 DNA sequence: TGTGCCAGCAGTTCTCCCCCAGGGACTTCCTACAATGAGCAGTTCTTC.

This clonotype has a handful of counts. Germline is not matched at one junction end, which may reflect a read error. This chain joins TRBV7-9 and TRBJ2-5, with 9 bases fitting TRBD2. Germline V gene sequence: CDR1 SEHNR, CDR2 FQNEAQ (reference sequence). The CDR3 totals 17 residues. The CDR3 loop is CASSTYFRRGGQEAQYF. The CDR3 DNA follows: TGTGCCAGCAGCACCTACTTTAGGCGGGGGGGCCAAGAGGCCCAGTACTTC.

This clonotype was recorded many times. This chain uses TRBV9 with TRBJ2-7, with D possibly being TRBD1 (5 bases). Germline assignment: CDR1 SGDLS and CDR2 YYNGEE. The CDR3 covers 13 residues. The V end lost 1 base, the J end lost 6 bases, and 11 bases lay between the germline ends. Here the CDR3 DNA reads TGTGCCAGCAGCGTATCAGGGTCGGGCGAGCAGTACTTC. It yields the protein CASSVSGSGEQYF. The complete variable domain, with remaining parts taken from reference TRBV9 and TRBJ2-7, reads DSGVTQTPKHLITATGQRVTLRCSPRSGDLSVYWYQQSLDQGLQFLIQYYNGEERAKGNILERFSAQQFPDLHSELNLSSLELGDSALYFCASSVSGSGEQYFGPGTRLTVT.

The chain is built from TRBV9 and TRBJ2-3, with 10 bases lining up with TRBD2. This CDR3 comprises 17 residues. Germline CDR1 SGDLS, CDR2 YYNGEE. The V segment lost 3 bases and the J segment 2 bases; nucleotides outside the gene matches: 9. CDR3 residues: CASSESSGGITTDTQYF. The CDR3 DNA reads as TGTGCCAGCAGCGAGAGTAGCGGGGGGATAACCACAGATACGCAGTATTTT.

The sample holds many counts of this clonotype. The CDR3 loop reads CASRTGVSTNEKLFF. CDR3 in DNA: TGTGCCAGCAGGACAGGGGTTTCAACTAATGAAAAACTGTTTTTT. The rearrangement joins TRBV5-4 to TRBJ1-4, with 8 bases aligning to TRBD1. With 5 bases clipped from V and 0 bases from J, the junction kept 3 bases outside the gene matches. CDR1 is SGHNT and CDR2 is YYREEE in the germline V gene (reference sequence). The CDR3 runs 15 residues. The full variable domain, with the rest looked up from reference TRBV5-4 and TRBJ1-4, is ETGVTQSPTHLIKTRGQQVTLRCSSQSGHNTVSWYQQALGQGPQFIFQYYREEENGRGNFPPRFSGLQFPNYSSELNVNALELDDSALYLCASRTGVSTNEKLFFGSGTQLSVL.

This clonotype showed up many times. The V gene is TRBV4-1, the J gene TRBJ2-1; no clear D gene. Germline loops: CDR1 MGHRA, CDR2 YSYEKL. Between the trimmed V and J ends, which lost 1 base and 6 bases, there was a span of 10 bases. The CDR3 runs 14 residues. CDR3 sequence reads: CASSQGLAVNEQFF. The DNA of the CDR3 is TGCGCCAGCAGCCAAGGGCTGGCAGTCAATGAGCAGTTCTTC.

In the case of this clonotype: An end of the junction differs from the germline gene, which may be a read error. This chain connects TRBV12-3 or TRBV12-4 to TRBJ1-5; D call uncertain. CDR3 length equals 15 residues. CDR3 protein: CAGSLAIRDNQPQHF. As DNA, the CDR3 is TGTGCCGGCAGTTTAGCGATCCGGGACAATCAGCCCCAGCATTTT.

To note about this clonotype: A much larger clone differs from this one at a single base, so this may be a read error. V is TRBV27 and J is TRBJ2-1; possibly TRBD1 for D (6 bases). Germline V gene data show CDR1 as MNHEY and CDR2 as SMNVEV (reference sequence). V dropped 4 bases and J dropped 9 bases, with 19 bases sitting between them. This CDR3 has 15 amino acids. CDR3 protein: CASSSWAQGYGEQFF. In DNA, the CDR3 is TGTGCCAGCAGTTCCTGGGCGCAGGGGTACGGTGAGCAGTTCTTC.

This clonotype was observed at least ten times. The CDR3 DNA is TGTGCCAGCATCCAGGGTTTCACTGAAGCTTTCTTT. This gives the protein CASIQGFTEAFF. The chain couples TRBV6-5 to TRBJ1-1; the D gene is possibly TRBD1 (5 bases). V was cut by 7 bases and J by 4 bases, with 10 bases left in between. The CDR3 has 12 residues. Germline V gene lookup returns CDR1 MNHEY and CDR2 SVGAGI.

The V call is TRBV11-2, the J call TRBJ1-3; D is undetermined. Between the trimmed V and J ends, which lost 3 bases and 0 bases, there was a span of 12 bases. Germline CDR1 is SGHAT and CDR2 is FQNNGV. This CDR3 is 16 amino acids long. Here the CDR3 reads CASSFTDGSSGNTIYF. CDR3 coding DNA: TGTGCCAGCAGCTTCACCGACGGGAGCTCTGGAAACACCATATATTTT.